The rows below give T cell receptor beta chains drawn from one sample of a study of beta chain features in type 1 diabetes. Assay: immunoSEQ multiplex PCR; the TCRdb copy retains only in-frame clones and omits some. The sample lists almost 250,000 clones, 12% to 15% occurring once. Sequences were obtained from naive CD4+ T cells from blood. Receptor source: a woman aged 40-49 years in good health. CDR3s leave out the opening cysteine and the closing phenylalanine or tryptophan.

CDR3aa	v_gene	j_gene
ASRDRHLGAAF	TRBV2	TRBJ1-1
ASSLGRGPTEAF	TRBV7-9	TRBJ1-1
ASSLRQKQETQY	TRBV5-1	TRBJ2-5
ASSERGGATTDTQY	TRBV6-1	TRBJ2-3
ASSTSKTSVSSYEQY	TRBV9	TRBJ2-7
ASSYRSSYEQY	TRBV6-5	TRBJ2-7
ASSDTGTPGETQY	TRBV6-6	TRBJ2-5
ASSGSPTGTGDAEAF	TRBV5-1	TRBJ1-1
ASSTMTGQGYGYT	TRBV5-4	TRBJ1-2
ASSWDRRGGYT	TRBV5-4	TRBJ1-2
ASSLVGTGGYEQY	TRBV11-2	NA
ASSERRGGPWPQY	TRBV2	TRBJ2-5
ASKGQGAETGELF	TRBV6-5	TRBJ2-2
ASRRSTGAGTEAF	TRBV6-6	TRBJ1-1
ASSEQVHTEAF	TRBV6-1	TRBJ1-1
ASSQDWDRGNQPQH	TRBV4-2	TRBJ1-5
ASILVYNSPLH	TRBV23-1	TRBJ1-6
ASSLGQGSYNEQF	TRBV11-2	TRBJ2-1
ASSARDRGTDTQY	TRBV2	TRBJ2-3
ASSVIYEQY	TRBV25-1	TRBJ2-7
ASSPFSTNQGGDYGYT	TRBV5-1	TRBJ1-2
ASSLAVAKNIQY	TRBV11-2	TRBJ2-4
ASSSPSGTGPYEQY	TRBV6-5	TRBJ2-7
ASIESQGKETQY	TRBV9	TRBJ2-5
ASREGPGRYTQY	TRBV19	TRBJ2-3
ASSQNPAEGANTGELF	TRBV4-2	TRBJ2-2